The 22 T cell receptor beta chains below all came from one sample that was sequenced in a study of shared clonotypes between healthy human individuals. Generated by immunoSEQ multiplex PCR, the TCRdb table keeps only in-frame clones and is missing some. Here the sample spans some 1,100,000 clones, approximately 80% being singletons. Sequences were obtained from memory CD4+ T cells from PBMCs. As for subset: CD45RA-negative fraction. These receptors were taken from a man aged 18 to 29 in good health. Some clones in this sample may be carry-over from other donors' samples.

The chain carries TRBV28 and TRBJ2-5; D is unresolved. This CDR3 has 11 amino acids. V was shortened by 6 bases and J by 5 bases, with 7 bases between the two germline ends. Germline V lookup: CDR1 MDHEN, CDR2 SYDVKM. Here the CDR3 reads CASRSVETQYF. The CDR3 DNA follows: TGTGCCAGCAGGTCTGTTGAGACCCAGTACTTC.

The V and J genes are TRBV7-2 and TRBJ2-1; no reliable D call. Germline CDR1 reads SGHTA; CDR2 reads FQGNSA. This CDR3 has 15 residues. V was pared by 4 bases and J by 5 bases, with 15 bases between. In nucleotides, the CDR3 is TGTGCCAGCAGCTCGGCCGACCAGGTCCACAATGAGCAGTTCTTC. The encoded protein is CASSSADQVHNEQFF.

This chain uses TRBV29-1 with TRBJ1-1; D is possibly TRBD1 (6 bases). The CDR3 contains 13 residues. Germline V gives CDR1 SQVTM, CDR2 ANQGSEA. Trimming took off 7 bases at V and 1 base at J, with 13 bases between the two ends. CDR3: CSALDSSNTEAFF. The CDR3 DNA reads as TGCAGCGCCCTGGACAGCTCGAACACTGAAGCTTTCTTT.

The rearrangement uses TRBV10-3 and TRBJ2-5; 7 bases agree with TRBD2. Germline CDR1 is ENHRY and CDR2 is SYGVKD. Trimming took 6 bases from V and 1 from J; bases not matched to a gene: 8. The CDR3 totals 15 residues. The CDR3 nucleotides read TGTGCCATCAGCCCTAGGTCTAGCGGCCAAGAGACCCAGTACTTC. Protein sequence: CAISPRSSGQETQYF.

This clone was counted between two and nine times. The rearrangement joins TRBV10-3 to TRBJ1-1; D gene unclear. Trimming took off 3 bases at V and 1 base at J, with 12 bases between the two ends. Germline CDR1 and CDR2: ENHRY and SYGVKD. The CDR3 contains 15 residues. CDR3 DNA: TGTGCCATCAGTGATAGGCAGGCAGGGAACACTGAAGCTTTCTTT. Its protein is CAISDRQAGNTEAFF.

This clone came up a few times. This chain links TRBV7-6 with TRBJ2-3; no clear D gene. The CDR3 runs 13 residues. Germline CDR1 and CDR2: SGHVS and FNYEAQ. V dropped 3 bases and J dropped 0 bases, with 4 bases sitting between them. The CDR3 nucleotides are TGTGCCAGCAGCTTGAGTAGCACAGATACGCAGTATTTT. It encodes CASSLSSTDTQYF.

The chain joins TRBV2 to TRBJ2-1; TRBD2 aligns across 7 bases. Germline V CDR1 and CDR2: SNHLY, FYNNEI. The CDR3 is 15 amino acids. Losses at the gene ends were 7 bases for V and 7 bases for J; bases not matched to a gene: 13. CDR3 region: CASKSRGPRGNEQFF. For the CDR3, the DNA is TGTGCCAGCAAATCGAGAGGCCCGCGGGGGAATGAGCAGTTCTTC. Full variable domain (missing parts from reference TRBV2 and TRBJ2-1): EPEVTQTPSHQVTQMGQEVILRCVPISNHLYFYWYRQILGQKVEFLVSFYNNEISEKSEIFDDQFSVERPDGSNFTLKIRSTKLEDSAMYFCASKSRGPRGNEQFFGPGTRLTVL.

V is TRBV4-1 and J is TRBJ2-4; weak D call: TRBD1 (5 bases). Germline values: CDR1 MGHRA, CDR2 YSYEKL. This CDR3 region has 14 residues. V dropped 0 bases and J dropped 5 bases, with 8 bases sitting between them. CDR3 DNA: TGCGCCAGCAGCCAAGAAGGGGTACAAAACATTCAGTACTTC. The encoded protein is CASSQEGVQNIQYF.

This clone was detected only a few times. The chain recombines TRBV30 with TRBJ1-4; D is perhaps TRBD1 (5 bases). The germline V gene has CDR1 GTSNPN and CDR2 SVGIG (reference sequence). The V and J ends lost 0 bases and 8 bases respectively, with 13 bases between them. This CDR3 comprises 14 residues. CDR3 residues: CAWSVGGVGEKLFF. The CDR3 region has the DNA TGTGCCTGGAGTGTCGGGGGTGTAGGGGAAAAACTGTTTTTT.

The chain links TRBV5-1 to TRBJ2-7; no clear D gene. The V gene lost 0 bases and the J gene lost 3 bases, with 13 bases spanning the gap. This CDR3 has 15 residues. Germline CDR1 reads SGHRS; CDR2 reads YFSETQ. This CDR3 is CASSLAAANDYEQYF. In DNA form, the CDR3 reads TGCGCCAGCAGCTTGGCTGCAGCTAATGACTACGAGCAGTACTTC.

This clone was recorded only once. The chain uses TRBV11-2 and TRBJ2-7; 12 nucleotides match TRBD2. CDR3 size: 14 residues. With 4 bases clipped from V and 6 bases from J, the junction kept 4 bases outside the gene matches. Germline CDR1 and CDR2: SGHAT and FQNNGV. CDR3 coding DNA: TGTGCCAGCAGCTCGACTAGCGGGAGTTTCGAGCAGTACTTC. This encodes CASSSTSGSFEQYF.

J is TRBJ1-2 and V is TRBV10-3; D remains unclear. Germline CDR1 is ENHRY and CDR2 is SYGVKD. This CDR3 is built from 13 residues. Trimming removed 11 bases from V and 3 bases from J, with 16 bases in between. CDR3 DNA sequence: TGTGCCGGCAAAGGGATTCATGACTATGGCTACACCTTC. Its protein is CAGKGIHDYGYTF.

This clone has only a few counts. The rearrangement links TRBV5-1 to TRBJ1-4; D call uncertain. The CDR3 spans 14 residues. V was trimmed by 5 bases and J by 0 bases, leaving 8 bases between them. Germline V gene data show CDR1 as SGHRS and CDR2 as YFSETQ. The CDR3 DNA is TGCGCCAGCAGAGACGGTGCAACTAATGAAAAACTGTTTTTT. The encoded protein is CASRDGATNEKLFF.

This clone was observed once. DNA for the CDR3: TGTGCCAGCTCACCGCCCTCGGGAGGACCTGGAAACACCATATATTTT. Residues: CASSPPSGGPGNTIYF. V gene TRBV18 combines with J gene TRBJ1-3; no clear D gene. V gave up 3 bases and J gave up 2 bases, with 14 bases separating them. The CDR3 has 16 amino acids. Germline CDR1 reads KGHSH; CDR2 reads LQKENI.

This clone showed up just once. The chain links TRBV9 to TRBJ2-5, with 12 bases aligning to TRBD2. Trimming at V came to 0 bases and at J to 2 bases, leaving 2 bases not matched to a gene. The CDR3 has 16 residues. Germline V lookup: CDR1 SGDLS, CDR2 YYNGEE. For the CDR3, the DNA is TGTGCCAGCAGCGTAGAACTAGCGGGAGGACAAGAGACCCAGTACTTC. Its protein is CASSVELAGGQETQYF.

This rearrangement joins TRBV28 to TRBJ1-2; the D is unclear. CDR1 is MDHEN and CDR2 is SYDVKM in the germline V gene. This CDR3 region has 16 residues. With 3 bases removed from V and 4 bases from J, the gap between germline ends came to 18 bases. The CDR3 DNA is TGTGCCAGCAGTTTGGGTTCTCGCAACACACCCTATGGCTACACCTTC. Its protein product is CASSLGSRNTPYGYTF.

This clone was detected once. Other nucleotide sequences in the sample specify the same CDR3. The V and J genes are TRBV18 and TRBJ1-4, with unresolved D. Germline loops: CDR1 KGHSH, CDR2 LQKENI. The CDR3 totals 13 residues. The germline V and J ends were trimmed by 5 bases and 0 bases, with 4 bases remaining between them. The CDR3 reads CASSRSTNEKLFF. For the CDR3, the DNA is TGTGCCAGCTCAAGATCAACTAATGAAAAACTGTTTTTT.

The rearrangement uses TRBV5-4 and TRBJ2-7; 8 bases match TRBD2. CDR1 is SGHNT and CDR2 is YYREEE in the germline V gene (reference sequence). The CDR3 loop spans 14 amino acids. The V gene end was trimmed by 4 bases and the J gene end by 6 bases; junction bases not matched to a gene: 9. In nucleotides, the CDR3 is TGTGCCAGCAGCCCGGCGGGGGGCCGGGTCGAGCAGTACTTC. Residues: CASSPAGGRVEQYF.

The chain couples TRBV25-1 to TRBJ2-6; unclear D gene. The CDR3 runs to 15 residues. Looked up from germline, CDR1 is MGHDK and CDR2 is SYGVNS. V shed 3 bases and J shed 4 bases, with 10 bases lying between them. Here the CDR3 DNA reads TGTGCCAGCAGTGATGGCCGATCCGGGGCCAACGTCCTGACTTTC. It translates to CASSDGRSGANVLTF. The complete variable domain, with remaining parts taken from reference TRBV25-1 and TRBJ2-6, reads EADIYQTPRYLVIGTGKKITLECSQTMGHDKMYWYQQDPGMELHLIHYSYGVNSTEKGDLSSESTVSRIRTEHFPLTLESARPSHTSQYLCASSDGRSGANVLTFGAGSRLTVL.

The chain uses TRBV6-1 and TRBJ1-5; D not resolved. The V gene's germline CDR1 is MNHNS and CDR2 SASEGT. This CDR3 has 12 amino acids. Trimming shortened V by 4 bases and J by 5 bases, and 6 bases separated the two germline ends. The CDR3: CASSGEDQPQHF. CDR3 nucleotides: TGTGCCAGCAGTGGGGAGGATCAGCCCCAGCATTTT.

The chain carries TRBV18 and TRBJ1-2; D might be TRBD1 (6 bases). The CDR3 length is 16 residues. Germline CDR1 KGHSH, CDR2 LQKENI. Deletions cut 0 bases from V and 2 bases from J, with 13 bases between. As DNA, the CDR3 is TGTGCCAGCTCACCACCCGGACAGAATCCGAACTATGGCTACACCTTC. It encodes CASSPPGQNPNYGYTF.

The V and J genes are TRBV28 and TRBJ1-2; TRBD1 matches 8 bases. Per the germline V gene, CDR1 is MDHEN and CDR2 is SYDVKM. The CDR3 is 17 amino acids. The junction had 12 bases not matched to a gene; V was cut back by 5 bases and J by 1 base. CDR3 bases: TGTGCCAGCAGTCCCTACCCGGGACAGGCTCTTAACTATGGCTACACCTTC. This sequence encodes CASSPYPGQALNYGYTF.